One sample yielded the 10 T cell receptor beta chains listed below, sequenced in a study of blood T cell repertoires in COVID-19. Data came from immunoSEQ multiplex PCR; TCRdb stores just in-frame clones and leaves some out. The table lists 45,000 to 55,000 clones, about 90% of them singletons, with about 3.1% in the top ten. Sequenced: peripheral blood. Receptors originate from a human donor in a cohort sampled during active COVID-19.

This clone came up a few times. The V call is TRBV7-3, the J call TRBJ2-3, with 12 bases identical to TRBD2. CDR1 is SGHTA, CDR2 FQGTGA, per germline. CDR3 length: 17 residues. The V gene end was trimmed by 2 bases and the J gene end by 0 bases; junction bases not matched to a gene: 3. Here the CDR3 DNA reads TGTGCCAGCAGCTTATCGGGGACTAGCGGGAGCACAGATACGCAGTATTTT. Its protein product is CASSLSGTSGSTDTQYF. The full variable domain, rest sourced from reference TRBV7-3 and TRBJ2-3, is GAGVSQTPSNKVTEKGKYVELRCDPISGHTALYWYRQSLGQGPEFLIYFQGTGAADDSGLPNDRFFAVRPEGSVSTLKIQRTERGDSAVYLCASSLSGTSGSTDTQYFGPGTRLTVL.

The J gene is TRBJ1-5, the V gene TRBV18; a possible D gene is TRBD1 (6 bases). This CDR3 region has 16 residues. V was cut by 5 bases and J by 0 bases, with 14 bases left in between. Germline V gene data show CDR1 as KGHSH and CDR2 as LQKENI. The CDR3 sequence: CASSADSGYSNQPQHF. CDR3 nucleotide sequence: TGTGCCAGCTCAGCGGACAGCGGTTATAGCAATCAGCCCCAGCATTTT.

The chain has TRBV9 and TRBJ2-2; 8 bases fit TRBD2. With V trimmed by 7 bases and J by 4 bases, 9 bases remained unmatched. Germline V gene sequence: CDR1 SGDLS, CDR2 YYNGEE. This CDR3 region has 15 residues. CDR3 sequence: CASRGGVGSTGELFF. The DNA of the CDR3 is TGTGCCAGCCGGGGGGGCGTTGGGAGCACCGGGGAGCTGTTTTTT.

The rearrangement uses TRBV6-5 and TRBJ1-1, with 8 bases aligning to TRBD1. There are 14 residues in the CDR3. The ends lost 7 bases at V and 6 bases at J; junction bases unmatched: 10. In germline, CDR1 is MNHEY, CDR2 SVGAGI. The DNA for the CDR3 is TGTGCCAGCAAGAAGGACAGGGTTTCACCTGAAGCTTTCTTT. The encoded protein is CASKKDRVSPEAFF.

This clone occurred once. The rearrangement links TRBV21-1 to TRBJ1-5. TRBV21-1 constitutes a pseudogene. The CDR3 is 16 amino acids. CDR3 amino acids: CASSNARIYSNQPQHF. The CDR3 coding sequence is TGTGCCAGCAGCAATGCTAGAATTTATAGCAATCAGCCCCAGCATTTT.

This chain joins TRBV6-1 and TRBJ2-7; D unclear. The germline gives CDR1 MNHNS, CDR2 SASEGT. CDR3 length equals 15 residues. The germline V and J ends were trimmed by 3 bases and 0 bases, with 12 bases remaining between them. The CDR3 nucleotides are TGTGCCAGCAGTGATGGGCCCCAGCCCTCCTACGAGCAGTACTTC. This sequence encodes CASSDGPQPSYEQYF.

The V call is TRBV29-1, the J call TRBJ2-7; D is perhaps TRBD1 (5 bases). The CDR3 sequence is 14 residues long. Germline V gene sequence: CDR1 SQVTM, CDR2 ANQGSEA. Trimming removed 7 bases at V and 7 bases at J, with 23 bases between. CDR3: CSAGAVYGAGEQYF. CDR3 DNA sequence: TGCAGCGCTGGCGCCGTATATGGGGCTGGGGAGCAGTACTTC.

There are a few counts of this clone. The genes are TRBV6-1 and TRBJ2-1; TRBD2 agrees at 11 bases. V trimming: 2 bases; J trimming: 3 bases; junction bases outside the gene matches: 0. In germline, CDR1 is MNHNS, CDR2 SASEGT. This CDR3 contains 15 residues. CDR3 sequence: CASSELAGGYNEQFF. CDR3 DNA sequence: TGTGCCAGCAGTGAACTAGCGGGAGGCTACAATGAGCAGTTCTTC.

The chain uses TRBV24-1 and TRBJ2-3, with D unclear. Germline loops: CDR1 KGHDR, CDR2 SFDVKD. The CDR3 is made up of 12 amino acids. V was cut by 6 bases and J by 6 bases, with 9 bases left in between. As DNA, the CDR3 is TGTGCCACCAGTCTTCTTATGGATACGCAGTATTTT. Encoded protein: CATSLLMDTQYF.

In this sample, this clone turned up once. V usage is TRBV29-1 and J usage is TRBJ2-7; possibly TRBD1 for D (5 bases). CDR1 is SQVTM and CDR2 is ANQGSEA in the germline V gene. The CDR3 has 12 amino acids. V lost 2 bases and J lost 5, with 10 bases in between. The CDR3 nucleotides are TGCAGCGTTGAAAGGGGCGCGGACGAGCAGTACTTC. Protein: CSVERGADEQYF.